The entry below describes one TCR beta chain. Its cognate antigen has yet to be identified. No clone much larger than this one lies a single base away; base qualities are absent. The sample belongs to a study of metastatic and nonmetastatic thyroid tumors (dated by TCRdb to about 2020). Background on the whole study: For patients with malignant and with benign thyroid disease, the researchers compared repertoires between peripheral blood samples and tumor or nodule tissue samples.

No patient had received any treatment before thyroid surgery. Using T-cell receptor beta sequencing, the researchers looked back retrospectively at clinical samples from patients, gathered between about 2011 and 2019. Libraries were constructed by PCR. Sequenced on an Illumina HiSeq 4000. High-throughput sequencing was used to profile the TCR beta-chain CDR3 region of every patient. As for how the authors treated the data: A classifier to discriminate distant-metastatic papillary thyroid cancer patients was built from CDR3 differences across clinicopathological groups. To measure repertoire diversity the researchers used the Shannon index, while the Morisita-Horn index served to gauge how similar the tumor and blood repertoires were. TCRdb reworked the public reads: Q25 trimming with fastp, MiXCR clone assembly, productive beta chains retained. These V and J calls rely on TCRdb rather than the paper's analysis. Recorded for this sample are around 35,000 clones; roughly 15% of them occurred a single time. The ten largest make up roughly 6.2% of the sample.

V lost 4 bases and J lost 8 bases, and the count of bases not matched to a germline gene is 14. Reading the germline V gene gives CDR1 SGHAT and CDR2 FQNNGV. The CDR3 spans 16 residues, from the cysteine through the phenylalanine. The entry retains the CDR3 DNA only, 48 bases that are in frame from base 1. Broader findings and caveats from the paper: In both blood and tumor samples, malignant tumors were reported to have significantly higher TCR beta diversity than benign nodules.

This receptor was taken from a male donor with papillary thyroid cancer or a benign thyroid nodule (not recorded which). Some clones in this sample may be carry-over from other donors' samples. Sequencing was performed on blood. The chain employs TRBV11-2 and TRBJ2-1, with 7 central nucleotides matching TRBD1. The DNA is as follows: TGTGCCAGCAGCTCCTATGGGGGTTACAGGGGATATGAGCAGTTCTTC. Its translation is CASSSYGGYRGYEQFF. Reference TRBV11-2 and TRBJ2-1 genes cover what lies past the CDR3, so the full variable domain is EAGVAQSPRYKIIEKRQSVAFWCNPISGHATLYWYQQILGQGPKLLIQFQNNGVVDDSQLPKDRFSAERLKGVDSTLKIQPAKLEDSAVYLCASSSYGGYRGYEQFFGPGTRLTVL.